The clone carrying this T cell receptor (beta chain) was recorded once. The data were obtained in a study of shared clonotypes between healthy human individuals. Trimming left V 5 bases short and J 5 bases short, with 13 bases between. This CDR3 spans 13 amino acids. The germline CDR1 and CDR2 sequences are SGHTA and FQGTGA. An assay was performed, and its level was deep. Clones were read by immunoSEQ multiplex PCR, and TCRdb kept only the in-frame ones, dropping some. This repertoire shows approximately 720,000 clones, about three quarters found once; its top ten account for approximately 1.8%. Into CD45RA+ naive and CD45RA-negative memory subsets, the CD4+ cells were split.

Sequencing was carried out using memory CD4+ T cells sorted from blood. Subset reported: CD45RA-negative fraction. The TCR comes from a woman under 40 in good health. The chain carries TRBV7-3 and TRBJ2-7; either TRBD1 or TRBD2 may fit D (5 bases each). As DNA, the CDR3 is TGTGCCAGCAGCACGGGACCGTTGAACGAGCAGTACTTC. It specifies CASSTGPLNEQYF.